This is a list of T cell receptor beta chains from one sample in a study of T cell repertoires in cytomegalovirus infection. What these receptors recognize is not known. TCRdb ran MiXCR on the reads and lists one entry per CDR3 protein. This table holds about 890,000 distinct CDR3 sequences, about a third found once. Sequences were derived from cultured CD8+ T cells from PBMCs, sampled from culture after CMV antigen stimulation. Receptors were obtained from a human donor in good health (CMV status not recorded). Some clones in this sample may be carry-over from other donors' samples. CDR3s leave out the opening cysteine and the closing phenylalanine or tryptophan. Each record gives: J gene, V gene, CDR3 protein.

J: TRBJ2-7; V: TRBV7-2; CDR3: ASSFPGQSYEQY
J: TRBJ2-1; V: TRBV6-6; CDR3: ASSYSMSGEYNEQF
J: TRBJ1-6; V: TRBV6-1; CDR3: ASSEARWNSPLH
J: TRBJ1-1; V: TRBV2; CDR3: ASSETRGRNTEAF
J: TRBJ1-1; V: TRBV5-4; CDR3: ASSLVSGWTEAF
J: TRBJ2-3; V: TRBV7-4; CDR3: ASSLVTVLNTQY
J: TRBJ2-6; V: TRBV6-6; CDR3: ASSYSPIGQGRSGANVLT
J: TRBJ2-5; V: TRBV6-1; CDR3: ASSYLRDQETQY
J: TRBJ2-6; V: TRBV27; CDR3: ASSLVPGSSGANVLT
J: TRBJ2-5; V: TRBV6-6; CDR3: ASSPSRGATPETQY
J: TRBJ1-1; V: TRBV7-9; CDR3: ASSLVTVDTEAF
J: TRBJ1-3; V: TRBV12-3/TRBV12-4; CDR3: ASSFGDSTGTIY
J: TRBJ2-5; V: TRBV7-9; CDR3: ASSLPLGQGKETQY
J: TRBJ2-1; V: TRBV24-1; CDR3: ATSVEDGNNEQF
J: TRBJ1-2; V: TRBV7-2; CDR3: ASSVMGQTYGYT
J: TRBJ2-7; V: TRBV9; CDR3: ASSANPGTGLYEQY
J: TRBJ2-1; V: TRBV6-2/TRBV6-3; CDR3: ASSYGSGHYNEQF
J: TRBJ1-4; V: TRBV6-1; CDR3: ASGRVGEKLF
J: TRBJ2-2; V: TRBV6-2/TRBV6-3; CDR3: ASSSWARYDDTGELF
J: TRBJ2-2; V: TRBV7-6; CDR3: ATPLAGSTGELF
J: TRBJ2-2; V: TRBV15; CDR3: ATSRDRGTGASRGGELF
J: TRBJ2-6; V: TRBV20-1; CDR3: SARDRYRTGANVLT
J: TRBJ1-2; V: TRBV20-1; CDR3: SAAGTYGYT
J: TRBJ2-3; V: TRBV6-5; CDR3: ASSYGSGDTQY
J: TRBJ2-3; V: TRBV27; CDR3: ASSFLHRDPTDTQY
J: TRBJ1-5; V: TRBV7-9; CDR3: ASSLLSVNQPQH
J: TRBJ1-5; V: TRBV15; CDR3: ATSERALNQPQH
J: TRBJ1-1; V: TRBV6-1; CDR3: ASKYDRGTEAF
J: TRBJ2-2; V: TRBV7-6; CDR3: ASSSGLAGGRNTGELF
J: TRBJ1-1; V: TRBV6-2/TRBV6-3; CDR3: ASSYSSIPTEAF
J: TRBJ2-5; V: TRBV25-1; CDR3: ASSESTGGNRETQY
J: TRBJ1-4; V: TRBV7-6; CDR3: ASRDRDSPEKLF
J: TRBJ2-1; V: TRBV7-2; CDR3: ASSLALTGTSYNEQF
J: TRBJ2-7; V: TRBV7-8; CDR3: ASSLAGGPFYEQY
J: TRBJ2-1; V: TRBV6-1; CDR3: ASSDGHGWNEQF
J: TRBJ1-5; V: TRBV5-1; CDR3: ASSREGPDQPQH
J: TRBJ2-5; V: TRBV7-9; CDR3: ASGSSLAGGLQETQY
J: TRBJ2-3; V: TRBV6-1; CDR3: ASSEDPSGGGTDTQY
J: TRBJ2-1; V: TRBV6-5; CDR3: ASSYDLAGGPREQF
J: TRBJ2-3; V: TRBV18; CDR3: ASSPLGDAGSDTQY
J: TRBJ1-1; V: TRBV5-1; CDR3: ASSLGEGQLNTEAF
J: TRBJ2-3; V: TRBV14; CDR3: ASSQEMWTGDTQY
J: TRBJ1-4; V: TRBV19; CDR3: ASSAFPGATNEKLF
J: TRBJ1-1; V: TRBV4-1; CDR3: ASLAGTGTEAF
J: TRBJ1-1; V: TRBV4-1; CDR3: ASSQSVRNTEAF
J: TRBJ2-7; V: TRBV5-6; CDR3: ASSLAGFRGEQY
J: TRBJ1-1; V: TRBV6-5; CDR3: ASSYSGMGEAF
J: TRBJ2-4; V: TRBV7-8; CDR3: ASSLGFGDIAKNIQY
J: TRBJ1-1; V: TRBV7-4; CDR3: ASSLAGHPTEAF
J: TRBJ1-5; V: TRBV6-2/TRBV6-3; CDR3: ASSLWAAGTGNVVSNQPQH
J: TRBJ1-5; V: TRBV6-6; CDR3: ASSVFEVINQPQH
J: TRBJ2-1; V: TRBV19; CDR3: ASSIAVGNEQF
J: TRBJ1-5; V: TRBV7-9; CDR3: ASSERGRENQPQH
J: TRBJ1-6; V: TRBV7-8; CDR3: ASSLVGGPGYNSPLH
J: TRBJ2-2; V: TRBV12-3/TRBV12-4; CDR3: ASSSGGLFTGELF
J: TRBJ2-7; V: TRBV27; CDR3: ASSSRDRAGHEQY
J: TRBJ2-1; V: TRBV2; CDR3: ASTAGTSLFYEQF
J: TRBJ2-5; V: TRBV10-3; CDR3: AISERGAGETQY
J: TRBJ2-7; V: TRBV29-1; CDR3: SVVFSRGAYEQY
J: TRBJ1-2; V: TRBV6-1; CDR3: ASRLPNYGYT